The rows below give T cell receptor beta chains drawn from one sample of a study of blood T cell repertoires in COVID-19. The table came from immunoSEQ multiplex PCR; TCRdb's copy has only in-frame clones and leaves some out. The data contain roughly 310,000 clones, more than 75% of them seen just once; the ten biggest clones take up roughly 2.6%. Sequenced input: PBMCs or T cells enriched from blood (not recorded which). The receptors stem from a man in his sixties who had recovered from COVID-19. Both conserved end residues are part of each CDR3. D genes are given only for firm matches. Rows give clone size only sometimes, using once, few, many, or a class for an expanded clone.

NA	TRBV10-1	TRBJ2-1	NA	CANLRDKGSNEQFF	TGCGCCAACCTCCGGGACAAGGGATCCAATGAGCAGTTCTTC
NA	TRBV7-9	TRBJ1-1	NA	CASSLDMNTEAFF	TGTGCCAGCAGCCTCGACATGAACACTGAAGCTTTCTTT
TRBD1	TRBV6-5	TRBJ1-4	NA	CASSLTGGAGEKLFF	TGTGCCAGCAGTTTGACAGGGGGCGCGGGTGAAAAACTGTTTTTT
NA	TRBV6-5	TRBJ1-6	NA	CASSSSPGENSPLHF	TGTGCCAGCAGTTCGTCCCCCGGAGAGAATTCACCCCTCCACTTT
NA	TRBV12-5	TRBJ2-7	NA	CASGLAGGGLEQYF	TGTGCTAGTGGTTTGGCCGGGGGAGGTTTAGAGCAGTACTTC
TRBD1	TRBV7-8	TRBJ1-2	NA	CASSSVARDSYGYTF	TGTGCCAGCAGCTCAGTAGCCCGGGACAGCTATGGCTACACCTTC
NA	TRBV6-5	TRBJ1-5	NA	CASSYGQGHNQPQHF	TGTGCCAGCAGTTACGGGCAGGGCCACAATCAGCCCCAGCATTTT
TRBD2	TRBV19	TRBJ2-1	NA	CASKAGGMITYNEQFF	TGTGCCAGTAAAGCGGGAGGGATGATCACCTACAATGAGCAGTTCTTC
NA	TRBV6-5	TRBJ1-6	NA	CASQPQGKDSPLHF	TGTGCCAGCCAACCCCAGGGGAAAGATTCACCCCTCCACTTT
TRBD2	TRBV3-1/TRBV3-2	TRBJ2-1	NA	CASSQAGLAGDNEQFF	TGTGCCAGCAGCCAAGCAGGACTAGCGGGTGACAATGAGCAGTTCTTC
NA	TRBV9	TRBJ1-6	once	CASSPDNSPLHF	TGTGCCAGCAGCCCAGATAATTCACCCCTCCACTTT
NA	TRBV18	TRBJ1-5	NA	CASSRPIRRPYQPQHF	TGTGCCAGCTCTCGACCGATTAGGAGGCCTTATCAGCCCCAGCATTTT
TRBD2	TRBV6-5	TRBJ2-1	NA	CASTFSGQPKQFF	TGTGCCAGCACCTTTAGCGGGCAACCAAAGCAGTTCTTC
TRBD2	TRBV4-1	TRBJ2-1	NA	CASSQGAGVGYEQFF	TGCGCCAGCAGCCAAGGAGCGGGAGTGGGCTATGAGCAGTTCTTC
NA	TRBV6-1	TRBJ1-6	NA	CASSEKGRDSPLHF	TGTGCCAGCAGTGAAAAAGGGAGGGATTCACCCCTCCACTTT